Shown below are 2 T cell receptor beta chains from a single sample sequenced in a study of blood T cell repertoires in COVID-19. Profiled with immunoSEQ multiplex PCR; TCRdb holds only in-frame clones, not every one. The sample holds over 20,000 clones, 89% seen once. The sample consisted of peripheral blood. Receptor source: a human donor in a cohort sampled during active COVID-19.

The chain combines TRBV7-9 with TRBJ1-1, with 8 bases lining up with TRBD1. The CDR3 spans 15 residues. CDR1 is SEHNR, CDR2 FQNEAQ, per germline (reference sequence). The trim removed 5 bases at V and 0 bases at J, leaving 5 bases unmatched. The CDR3 sequence is CASSPRQGLNTEAFF. The CDR3 DNA is TGTGCCAGCAGCCCCCGACAGGGGCTGAACACTGAAGCTTTCTTT.

Comment on this clone: A read error may produce the germline difference seen at one junction end. The rearrangement uses TRBV11-2 and TRBJ1-6; D is uncertain. CDR1 SGHAT and CDR2 FQNNGV come from the germline V gene. The length of the CDR3 is 17 residues. The CDR3 coding sequence is TGTGCCAGCAGCTTAGATCGGGGAGGGCCCTATATTTCACCCCTCCACTTT. Protein product: CASSLDRGGPYISPLHF.